These 23 T cell receptor beta chains originate from one sample sequenced in a study of shared clonotypes between healthy human individuals. Assay used: immunoSEQ multiplex PCR; TCRdb lists only in-frame clones, some missing. The table has 750,000 to 1,000,000 clones, nearly 95% seen once; the top ten hold less than 25%. Positive CCR7 selection of CD45RO-negative cells yielded the naive CD8 cells, and terminally differentiated effector memory CD45RA+ cells were excluded. Source material: naive CD8+ T cells sorted from blood. The receptors were sampled from a man aged 25-40 years in good health.

The gene calls are TRBV6-1 and TRBJ2-2, with TRBD2 as a possible D gene (5 bases). Deletions cut 2 bases from V and 1 base from J, with 14 bases between. The CDR3 length is 17 residues. From germline, CDR1 is MNHNS and CDR2 SASEGT. Here the CDR3 reads CASSEPFRTLNTGELFF. Here the CDR3 DNA reads TGTGCCAGCAGTGAACCCTTCCGGACTCTGAACACCGGGGAGCTGTTTTTT.

The rearrangement uses TRBV19 and TRBJ2-5; the D gene is possibly TRBD2 (6 bases). Germline CDR1 and CDR2: LNHDA and SQIVND (reference sequence). This CDR3 comprises 17 residues. Trimming stripped 3 bases from V and 0 bases from J, with 17 bases between. The CDR3 spells CASSMGVSGTYQETQYF. The CDR3 DNA reads as TGTGCCAGTAGTATGGGTGTCAGTGGGACTTACCAAGAGACCCAGTACTTC.

The rearrangement joins TRBV4-3 to TRBJ2-1, with TRBD2 matching over 9 bases. Trimming removed 0 bases from V and 7 bases from J; junction bases left unmatched: 7. This CDR3 region has 16 residues. The germline V gene has CDR1 LGHNA and CDR2 YSLEER. The chain's CDR3 is CASSQDGGRAGNEQFF. The CDR3 DNA follows: TGCGCCAGCAGCCAAGATGGCGGGAGGGCCGGGAATGAGCAGTTCTTC.

As for this clone: Other DNA sequences in the same sample also yield this CDR3. The rearrangement uses TRBV6-5 and TRBJ2-1; no definite D call. There are 12 residues in the CDR3. Deletions cut 2 bases from V and 6 bases from J, with 5 bases between. CDR1 MNHEY and CDR2 SVGAGI come from the germline V gene. CDR3: CASSYGSNEQFF. The CDR3 DNA is TGTGCCAGCAGTTACGGCAGCAATGAGCAGTTCTTC.

This clone showed up just once. V and J are TRBV6-1 and TRBJ1-2; 7 nucleotides agree with TRBD1. There are 14 residues in the CDR3. The J segment lost 7 bases and the V segment lost 3 bases, leaving 8 bases of the junction unmatched. Per the germline V gene, CDR1 is MNHNS and CDR2 is SASEGT. CDR3 region: CASSEWTGRSGYTF. The CDR3 nucleotides read TGTGCCAGCAGTGAGTGGACAGGACGGAGTGGCTACACCTTC.

This chain joins TRBV4-3 and TRBJ1-1; 11 positions agree with TRBD1. V gave up 5 bases and J gave up 3 bases; unmatched junction bases: 8. The CDR3 sequence is 16 residues long. Germline V gene data show CDR1 as LGHNA and CDR2 as YSLEER. In DNA form, the CDR3 reads TGCGCCAGCAGCGCTCTCCCGGGACAGGGGGACACTGAAGCTTTCTTT. This translates into CASSALPGQGDTEAFF.

This clone was observed a handful of times. The chain employs TRBV27 and TRBJ1-5, with D possibly TRBD1 on 6 matching bases. V lost 5 bases, J lost 1 base, and 12 bases lay in between. CDR1 is MNHEY and CDR2 is SMNVEV in the germline V gene (reference sequence). The CDR3 totals 15 residues. The CDR3 DNA follows: TGTGCCAGCAGTACCAGGGGTCGGAGCAATCAGCCCCAGCATTTT. Amino acids: CASSTRGRSNQPQHF.

CDR3 amino acids: CAGSGYSGSITGELFF. Written as DNA, the CDR3 is TGTGCCGGCTCAGGGTATAGCGGGAGCATCACCGGGGAGCTGTTTTTT. V gene TRBV5-4 combines with J gene TRBJ2-2, with 9 bases aligning to TRBD2. The CDR3 has 16 residues. Germline V CDR1 and CDR2: SGHNT, YYREEE (reference sequence). J lost 4 bases, V lost 10 bases, and 14 bases had no gene match.

The rearrangement uses TRBV9 and TRBJ2-1, with 10 bases lining up with TRBD2. This CDR3 region has 17 residues. V trimming: 7 bases; J trimming: 3 bases; junction bases outside the gene matches: 13. The germline gives CDR1 SGDLS, CDR2 YYNGEE. The DNA of the CDR3 is TGTGCCAGCGGGAACCACGTAGCGGGAGGCCACTACAATGAGCAGTTCTTC. It is translated as CASGNHVAGGHYNEQFF. Combining the CDR3 with reference TRBV9 and TRBJ2-1 gives the whole variable domain DSGVTQTPKHLITATGQRVTLRCSPRSGDLSVYWYQQSLDQGLQFLIQYYNGEERAKGNILERFSAQQFPDLHSELNLSSLELGDSALYFCASGNHVAGGHYNEQFFGPGTRLTVL.

The chain carries TRBV6-1 and TRBJ1-4; perhaps TRBD1 as D (5 bases). The CDR3 is 15 amino acids. The V gene's germline CDR1 is MNHNS and CDR2 SASEGT. Trimming removed 6 bases from V and 8 bases from J, with 19 bases in between. The CDR3 DNA is TGTGCCAGCAGAGGGGACGGCCTAGCTCGGGAAAAACTGTTTTTT. Its protein is CASRGDGLAREKLFF.

This clone has only a few counts. The chain couples TRBV6-5 to TRBJ1-5; weak D call: TRBD1 (5 bases). From germline, CDR1 is MNHEY and CDR2 SVGAGI. CDR3 length: 13 residues. V lost 2 bases to trimming and J lost 7 bases, with 9 bases between them. The CDR3 coding sequence is TGTGCCAGCAGTTACACAGACAGCCAGCCCCAGCATTTT. Amino acids: CASSYTDSQPQHF.

This clone was recorded once. This chain uses TRBV10-1 with TRBJ2-1; 8 bases are a match to TRBD2. Germline CDR1 is WNHNN and CDR2 is SYGVQD (reference sequence). This CDR3 is 15 amino acids long. V trimming: 4 bases; J trimming: 0 bases; junction bases outside the gene matches: 2. CDR3 DNA sequence: TGCGCCAGCAGTGTCGGACTAGCCTCCTACAATGAGCAGTTCTTC. Protein sequence: CASSVGLASYNEQFF.

A single count supports this clone. The chain couples TRBV9 to TRBJ2-7; the D gene is possibly TRBD2 (7 bases). CDR3 length: 14 amino acids. CDR1 and CDR2 (germline): SGDLS, YYNGEE. The V gene lost 2 bases and the J gene lost 4 bases, with 13 bases spanning the gap. This CDR3 reads CASSVSGEGYEQYF. The CDR3 DNA reads as TGTGCCAGCAGCGTGTCAGGGGAGGGATACGAGCAGTACTTC. Variable domain in full (rest from reference TRBV9 and TRBJ2-7): DSGVTQTPKHLITATGQRVTLRCSPRSGDLSVYWYQQSLDQGLQFLIQYYNGEERAKGNILERFSAQQFPDLHSELNLSSLELGDSALYFCASSVSGEGYEQYFGPGTRLTVT.

In its sample, this clone was seen once. The chain links TRBV9 to TRBJ2-2; 9 bases line up with TRBD1. The CDR3 consists of 16 residues. Germline-derived CDR1 and CDR2 are SGDLS and YYNGEE. Trimming at V came to 3 bases and at J to 3 bases, leaving 6 bases not matched to a gene. The DNA of the CDR3 is TGTGCCAGCAGCGCCAACAGGGGGCGCGACACCGGGGAGCTGTTTTTT. This gives the protein CASSANRGRDTGELFF.

In its sample, this clone was seen once. The chain carries TRBV9 and TRBJ2-1; 14 positions agree with TRBD2. Germline CDR1 and CDR2: SGDLS and YYNGEE. The CDR3 runs to 17 residues. V was pared by 5 bases and J by 8 bases, with 12 bases of the junction left unmatched. CDR3 bases: TGTGCCAGCAGTGCTTCCCCCGGGACTAGCGGGAGCCATGAGCAGTTCTTC. It encodes CASSASPGTSGSHEQFF.

Here the CDR3 reads CASSLSGIPYEQYF. The CDR3 nucleotides are TGTGCCAGCAGCCTCAGCGGGATCCCCTACGAGCAGTACTTC. The chain links TRBV5-4 to TRBJ2-7; 7 bases match TRBD2. This CDR3 region has 14 residues. Germline CDR1 is SGHNT and CDR2 is YYREEE (reference sequence). Unmatched junction bases numbered 6, after V lost 4 bases and J lost 2 bases.

The CDR3 protein is CASRSGRYTDTQYF. The CDR3, as DNA: TGTGCCAGCAGGAGCGGGAGATACACAGATACGCAGTATTTT. The V call is TRBV2, the J call TRBJ2-3; 8 bases are shared with TRBD2. The CDR3 extends over 14 amino acids. Germline V CDR1 and CDR2: SNHLY, FYNNEI. Trimming at V came to 6 bases and at J to 2 bases, leaving 4 bases not matched to a gene.

This clone appeared a single time. J is TRBJ2-5 and V is TRBV7-2; D remains ambiguous. The CDR3 length is 12 residues. With 6 bases removed from V and 5 bases from J, the gap between germline ends came to 10 bases. The germline CDR1 and CDR2 sequences are SGHTA and FQGNSA. DNA for the CDR3: TGTGCCAGCAGGCTCCTGGGGGAGACCCAGTACTTC. The encoded protein is CASRLLGETQYF.

J is TRBJ1-1 and V is TRBV30; the D is unclear. The germline V gene has CDR1 GTSNPN and CDR2 SVGIG (reference sequence). V shed 0 bases and J shed 8 bases, with 13 bases lying between them. The CDR3 has 13 residues. Here the CDR3 reads CAWSVLQYREAFF. DNA for the CDR3: TGTGCCTGGAGTGTACTCCAGTATCGAGAAGCTTTCTTT.

This sequence joins TRBV5-5 and TRBJ1-3; D is possibly TRBD1 (6 bases). V was cut by 3 bases and J by 3 bases, with 13 bases left in between. This CDR3 is built from 15 residues. CDR1 is SGHKS, CDR2 YYEKEE, per germline (reference sequence). CDR3 protein: CASSSWDTDGNTIYF. The CDR3 coding sequence is TGTGCCAGCAGCTCTTGGGACACCGATGGAAACACCATATATTTT. The full variable domain, with the rest looked up from reference TRBV5-5 and TRBJ1-3, is DAGVTQSPTHLIKTRGQQVTLRCSPISGHKSVSWYQQVLGQGPQFIFQYYEKEERGRGNFPDRFSARQFPNYSSELNVNALLLGDSALYLCASSSWDTDGNTIYFGEGSWLTVV.

This sequence joins TRBV9 and TRBJ2-1, with a possible D match to TRBD2 (6 bases). Deletions cut 4 bases from V and 9 bases from J, with 8 bases between. Per the germline V gene, CDR1 is SGDLS and CDR2 is YYNGEE. The CDR3 consists of 11 residues. The CDR3 DNA reads TGTGCCAGCAGCTACGGGGGTGAGCAGTTCTTC. As protein: CASSYGGEQFF.

The chain recombines TRBV27 with TRBJ2-3; D is possibly TRBD1 (6 bases). V dropped 8 bases and J dropped 0 bases, with 18 bases sitting between them. This CDR3 spans 16 amino acids. CDR1 and CDR2 from the germline V gene are MNHEY and SMNVEV (reference sequence). CDR3 sequence reads: CASGDRTTSSTDTQYF. CDR3 sequence (DNA): TGTGCCAGCGGAGACAGGACAACCTCTAGCACAGATACGCAGTATTTT.

The chain is built from TRBV30 and TRBJ2-1, with 7 positions matching TRBD2. From germline, CDR1 is GTSNPN and CDR2 SVGIG (reference sequence). V dropped 4 bases and J dropped 4; count of bases not matched to a gene: 10. This CDR3 comprises 15 residues. The CDR3 nucleotides read TGTGCCTGGACTCCCCGGACTAGTCTGTACAATGAGCAGTTCTTC. The encoded protein is CAWTPRTSLYNEQFF. The whole variable domain, filled in from reference TRBV30 and TRBJ2-1, reads SQTIHQWPATLVQPVGSPLSLECTVEGTSNPNLYWYRQAAGRGLQLLFYSVGIGQISSEVPQNLSASRPQDRQFILSSKKLLLSDSGFYLCAWTPRTSLYNEQFFGPGTRLTVL.